These 7 T cell receptor beta chains originate from one sample sequenced in a study of T-cell reconstitution after alpha-beta-depleted transplantation in children. The TCRbeta library was prepared with unique molecular identifiers. In TCRdb, the PCR reads were re-called with MiXCR into one record per CDR3 protein. Here the sample spans around 240,000 distinct CDR3 sequences, about 9.6% being singletons. The input for sequencing was PBMCs from the stem cell graft donor, taken from the stem cell graft. These receptors were collected from a human donor who donated a stem cell graft to a child with SCID.

This clonotype was counted at least ten times. The gene calls are TRBV7-2 and TRBJ2-3; D not certain. This CDR3 comprises 14 residues. V was clipped by 5 bases and J by 6 bases, with 15 bases between them. Germline-derived CDR1 and CDR2 are SGHTA and FQGNSA. The CDR3, as DNA: TGTGCCAGCAGCCTTCGGGCTAGTTCGGATACGCAGTATTTT. This encodes CASSLRASSDTQYF.

This clonotype was found many times. The V call is TRBV5-1, the J call TRBJ1-1; the D gene is possibly TRBD1 (5 bases). Germline assignment: CDR1 SGHRS and CDR2 YFSETQ. The CDR3 extends over 14 amino acids. Trimming shortened V by 0 bases and J by 4 bases, and 10 bases separated the two germline ends. The CDR3 protein is CASSLAGAGTEAFF. The DNA for the CDR3 is TGCGCCAGCAGCTTGGCTGGGGCAGGCACTGAAGCTTTCTTT.

This clonotype was observed at least ten times. The rearrangement uses TRBV5-1 and TRBJ1-3; no clear D. The CDR3 covers 15 residues. CDR1 is SGHRS, CDR2 YFSETQ, per germline. V was pared by 1 base and J by 4 bases, with 12 bases between. The CDR3 DNA reads TGCGCCAGCAGCTTGTCCGCGAAGGCAGGAAACACCATATATTTT. Its translation is CASSLSAKAGNTIYF.

This clonotype was seen repeatedly, ten times or more. V and J are TRBV5-1 and TRBJ2-1; tentative D call: TRBD1 (6 bases). This CDR3 spans 13 amino acids. With 4 bases removed from V and 6 bases from J, the gap between germline ends came to 11 bases. Germline CDR1 reads SGHRS; CDR2 reads YFSETQ. CDR3 sequence (DNA): TGCGCCAGCAGCCCAGGGGTTAGCAATGAGCAGTTCTTC. Translated, it gives CASSPGVSNEQFF.

This clonotype was seen at least ten times. The V gene is TRBV6-6, the J gene TRBJ2-2; weak D call: TRBD1 (5 bases). This CDR3 is built from 11 residues. V lost 7 bases and J lost 8, with 8 bases in between. The germline CDR1 and CDR2 sequences are MNHNY and SVGAGI (reference sequence). The CDR3 nucleotides are TGTGCCAGCACCTGGACAGGGGAGCTGTTTTTT. Its translation: CASTWTGELFF.

On this clonotype itself: This clone may be a read error of a much larger clone one base away. V usage is TRBV3-1 and J usage is TRBJ1-5, with TRBD1 matching over 9 bases. This CDR3 has 15 residues. Per germline, CDR1 LGHDT and CDR2 YNNKEL (reference sequence). The CDR3, as DNA: TGTGCCAGCACCCAACTCCCGGGACAGGGTCAGCCCCAGCATTTT. Translated: CASTQLPGQGQPQHF. Drawing the rest from reference TRBV3-1 and TRBJ1-5, the complete variable domain is DTAVSQTPKYLVTQMGNDKSIKCEQNLGHDTMYWYKQDSKKFLKIMFSYNNKELIINETVPNRFSPKSPDKAHLNLHINSLELGDSAVYFCASTQLPGQGQPQHFGDGTRLSIL.

This clonotype was recorded at least ten times. The chain carries TRBV7-2 and TRBJ1-1; no clear D. This CDR3 has 13 amino acids. V lost 0 bases and J lost 7, with 9 bases in between. Germline V gene lookup returns CDR1 SGHTA and CDR2 FQGNSA. In DNA form, the CDR3 reads TGTGCCAGCAGCTTAGCGAGGGCAGGTGAAGCTTTCTTT. Translation: CASSLARAGEAFF.